This is a list of T cell receptor beta chains from one sample in a study of blood T cell repertoires in COVID-19. TCRdb keeps only in-frame clones here, not all; method: immunoSEQ multiplex PCR. The data show about 23,000 clones, under 90% seen once. The sample taken for sequencing was peripheral blood. These receptors all stem from a woman older than 75 with acute or convalescent COVID-19. Both conserved end residues are part of each CDR3. The D gene is left open where the match is weak. Clone size is given for some rows only: seen once, a few or many times, or a class if the clone is expanded.

clone size: NA
D gene: TRBD2
J gene: TRBJ2-2
V gene: TRBV5-1
CDR3 DNA: TGCGCCAGCTCGACTAGCGGGGGGGTTATCACCGGGGAGCTGTTTTTT
CDR3 protein: CASSTSGGVITGELFF

clone size: NA
D gene: NA
J gene: TRBJ1-4
V gene: TRBV6-5
CDR3 DNA: TGTGCCAGCAGTTACTCCGGGGATGAAAAACTGTTTTTT
CDR3 protein: CASSYSGDEKLFF

clone size: once
D gene: NA
J gene: TRBJ2-5
V gene: TRBV7-2
CDR3 DNA: TGTGCCAGCAGCCCTGGGGGGGCGGGAAACCAAGAGACCCAGTACTTC
CDR3 protein: CASSPGGAGNQETQYF

clone size: NA
D gene: NA
J gene: TRBJ2-5
V gene: TRBV15
CDR3 DNA: TGTGCCACCAGCAGAGATCGGGGCCAAGAGACCCAGTACTTC
CDR3 protein: CATSRDRGQETQYF

clone size: NA
D gene: TRBD2
J gene: TRBJ2-1
V gene: TRBV4-3
CDR3 DNA: TGCGCCAGCAGCCTACGGACTAGCGGAAACTACAATGAGCAGTTCTTC
CDR3 protein: CASSLRTSGNYNEQFF

clone size: once
D gene: TRBD2
J gene: TRBJ2-1
V gene: TRBV11-2
CDR3 DNA: TGTGCCAGCAGCCATGCGAGCGGGAGTGTAAATTACGAGCAGTTCTTC
CDR3 protein: CASSHASGSVNYEQFF

clone size: NA
D gene: NA
J gene: TRBJ2-3
V gene: TRBV5-1
CDR3 DNA: TGCGCCAGCAGCCAACTACCACAGCTTGCAGGGACAGATACGCAGTATTTT
CDR3 protein: CASSQLPQLAGTDTQYF

clone size: once
D gene: NA
J gene: TRBJ1-2
V gene: TRBV6-5
CDR3 DNA: TGTGCCAGCAGACTCAACTATGGCTACACCTTC
CDR3 protein: CASRLNYGYTF

clone size: NA
D gene: NA
J gene: TRBJ1-2
V gene: TRBV4-1
CDR3 DNA: TGCGCCAGCAGCCAATTGATTACTAATATTGGCGAAACCTTC
CDR3 protein: CASSQLITNIGETF

clone size: NA
D gene: NA
J gene: TRBJ1-6
V gene: TRBV5-5
CDR3 DNA: TGTGCCAGCAGCTTGTCTATTAATTCACCCCTCCACTTT
CDR3 protein: CASSLSINSPLHF

clone size: NA
D gene: TRBD2
J gene: TRBJ2-3
V gene: TRBV29-1
CDR3 DNA: TGCAGCGTGGGGGGGACTATTGGGTCCCGAAATACAGATACGCAGTATTTT
CDR3 protein: CSVGGTIGSRNTDTQYF

clone size: NA
D gene: TRBD1
J gene: TRBJ1-6
V gene: TRBV7-2
CDR3 DNA: TGTGCCAGCAGCTCGCCCCTAGGGCAGGGGGCCTCACCCCTCCACTTT
CDR3 protein: CASSSPLGQGASPLHF

clone size: once
D gene: TRBD1
J gene: TRBJ1-3
V gene: TRBV6-5
CDR3 DNA: TGTGCCAGCACTCGGACAGGGGCTGCTGGAAACACCATATATTTT
CDR3 protein: CASTRTGAAGNTIYF

clone size: few
D gene: NA
J gene: TRBJ1-5
V gene: TRBV6-2/TRBV6-3
CDR3 DNA: TGTGCCAGCAGTTACTCCCCGAGGGGAGGGAGCCAGCCCCAGCATTTT
CDR3 protein: CASSYSPRGGSQPQHF

clone size: NA
D gene: NA
J gene: TRBJ1-1
V gene: TRBV2
CDR3 DNA: TGTGCCAGCAATCGGAGGGGGGGGATGAACACTGAAGCTTTCTTT
CDR3 protein: CASNRRGGMNTEAFF

clone size: NA
D gene: TRBD1
J gene: TRBJ1-2
V gene: TRBV9
CDR3 DNA: TGTGCCAGCAGCGGGGGACAGGGCAAAGGTGGCTACACCTTC
CDR3 protein: CASSGGQGKGGYTF

clone size: NA
D gene: NA
J gene: TRBJ1-2
V gene: TRBV29-1
CDR3 DNA: TGCAGCGTTGAGGTTGTAAGCGATGGCTACACCTTC
CDR3 protein: CSVEVVSDGYTF

clone size: NA
D gene: TRBD1
J gene: TRBJ1-1
V gene: TRBV7-8
CDR3 DNA: TGTGCCAGCAGCGCCGGGACAGGGGGCTCCAACACTGAAGCTTTCTTT
CDR3 protein: CASSAGTGGSNTEAFF

clone size: NA
D gene: NA
J gene: TRBJ2-7
V gene: TRBV5-1
CDR3 DNA: TGCGCCAGCAGCACGTCAGGGGTCTCCTACGAGCAGTACTTC
CDR3 protein: CASSTSGVSYEQYF

clone size: NA
D gene: TRBD2
J gene: TRBJ2-1
V gene: TRBV6-5
CDR3 DNA: TGTGCCAGCAGTCGACAGGGACTAGCGGGAACTGAGCAGTTCTTC
CDR3 protein: CASSRQGLAGTEQFF

clone size: NA
D gene: NA
J gene: TRBJ1-5
V gene: TRBV7-2
CDR3 DNA: TGTGCCAGCAGCGGGGGGGGTATTAGCAATCAGCCCCAGCATTTT
CDR3 protein: CASSGGGISNQPQHF

clone size: NA
D gene: NA
J gene: TRBJ2-7
V gene: TRBV5-6
CDR3 DNA: TGTGCCAGCAGCTTTCGGCATCAAGGGTGGAGGGACGAGCAGTACTTC
CDR3 protein: CASSFRHQGWRDEQYF

clone size: NA
D gene: TRBD2
J gene: TRBJ2-2
V gene: TRBV7-8
CDR3 DNA: TGTGCCAGCAGCTCCTCAGCGGGAGGGCTGGCCGGGGAGCTGTTTTTT
CDR3 protein: CASSSSAGGLAGELFF

clone size: once
D gene: NA
J gene: TRBJ1-6
V gene: TRBV30
CDR3 DNA: TGTGCCTGGAGTGCCCGTCCCCGACATTTGCTAAATTCACCCCTCCACTTT
CDR3 protein: CAWSARPRHLLNSPLHF

clone size: NA
D gene: TRBD2
J gene: TRBJ2-7
V gene: TRBV5-4
CDR3 DNA: TGTGCCAGCAAAAGAGCGGGAGAGGTATACGAGCAGTACTTC
CDR3 protein: CASKRAGEVYEQYF

clone size: NA
D gene: NA
J gene: TRBJ1-2
V gene: TRBV4-1
CDR3 DNA: TGCGCCAGCAGCCCAAAGGTACTCGACAGGCCGAACGGCTACACCTTC
CDR3 protein: CASSPKVLDRPNGYTF

clone size: NA
D gene: TRBD1
J gene: TRBJ1-1
V gene: TRBV14
CDR3 DNA: TGTGCCAGCAGCCTGGTAGGGGGCGCAGGGACTGAAGCTTTCTTT
CDR3 protein: CASSLVGGAGTEAFF

clone size: NA
D gene: TRBD2
J gene: TRBJ2-2
V gene: TRBV5-4
CDR3 DNA: TGTGCCAGCAGCGCCCCTAGCGGGAGGAACACCGGGGAGCTGTTTTTT
CDR3 protein: CASSAPSGRNTGELFF

clone size: NA
D gene: NA
J gene: TRBJ1-2
V gene: TRBV6-5
CDR3 DNA: TGTGCCAGCAGTTACGCCGGGACAAATGGCTACACCTTC
CDR3 protein: CASSYAGTNGYTF

clone size: NA
D gene: NA
J gene: TRBJ1-1
V gene: TRBV25-1
CDR3 DNA: TGTGCCAGCAGTGTCCGAGGAGCGTTTGAAGCTTTCTTT
CDR3 protein: CASSVRGAFEAFF

clone size: NA
D gene: TRBD1
J gene: TRBJ2-5
V gene: TRBV6-5
CDR3 DNA: TGTGCCAGCAGGGGCATCGACAGGGGGCCTGAGACCCAGTACTTC
CDR3 protein: CASRGIDRGPETQYF

clone size: NA
D gene: NA
J gene: TRBJ1-1
V gene: TRBV7-2
CDR3 DNA: TGTGCCAGCAGCTTGGGGACAAGGAACACTGAAGCTTTCTTT
CDR3 protein: CASSLGTRNTEAFF

clone size: NA
D gene: NA
J gene: TRBJ2-5
V gene: TRBV27
CDR3 DNA: TGTGCCAGCAGTTTATCTTATCAAGAGACCCAGTACTTC
CDR3 protein: CASSLSYQETQYF

clone size: NA
D gene: NA
J gene: TRBJ1-2
V gene: TRBV7-2
CDR3 DNA: TGTGCCAGCACCCTTCCAGGGTATGGCTACACCTTC
CDR3 protein: CASTLPGYGYTF

clone size: NA
D gene: NA
J gene: TRBJ2-3
V gene: TRBV7-2
CDR3 DNA: TGTGCCAGCAGCTTAGGAACTGACACAGATACGCAGTATTTT
CDR3 protein: CASSLGTDTDTQYF

clone size: NA
D gene: NA
J gene: TRBJ2-3
V gene: TRBV7-9
CDR3 DNA: TGTGCCAGCAGCTTAGGGGCTCTCCCCACAGATACGCAGTATTTT
CDR3 protein: CASSLGALPTDTQYF

clone size: NA
D gene: NA
J gene: TRBJ2-3
V gene: TRBV6-2/TRBV6-3
CDR3 DNA: TGTGCCAGCAGTTACTCGCCTAGCCGTCGCACAGATACGCAGTATTTT
CDR3 protein: CASSYSPSRRTDTQYF